Listed below are T cell receptor beta chains from one sample, sequenced in a study of T-cell reconstitution after alpha-beta-depleted transplantation in children. MiXCR, run by TCRdb on the PCR reads, gives a single entry per CDR3 protein. The sample lists hundreds of thousands of distinct CDR3 sequences, approximately 14% seen once, with roughly 0.84% in the top ten. The sequencing used PBMCs, collected before TCRalphabeta/CD19-depleted stem cell transplant. The receptors shown here come from a girl aged 2-10 years with congenital amegakaryocytic thrombocytopenia, due to receive a stem cell transplant. CDR3s include the opening cysteine and the closing phenylalanine or tryptophan. The D gene is left open where the match is weak. The size field is filled for only some rows; it gives once, few, many or a size class.

v_gene	j_gene	d_gene	abundance	CDR3aa	CDR3nt
TRBV5-1	TRBJ2-2	NA	many	CASSLVWSGTGELFF	TGCGCCAGCAGCTTGGTTTGGTCCGGGACCGGGGAGCTGTTTTTT
TRBV18	TRBJ2-7	NA	few	CASSPISGASQPEQYF	TGTGCCAGCTCACCAATCTCGGGGGCATCCCAACCCGAGCAGTACTTC
TRBV5-5	TRBJ2-3	TRBD2	few	CASRGDYFTDTQYF	TGTGCCAGCAGGGGGGACTACTTCACAGATACGCAGTATTTT
TRBV12-3/TRBV12-4	TRBJ1-2	TRBD1	many	CASAGTGANYGYTF	TGTGCCAGCGCAGGGACAGGGGCTAACTATGGCTACACCTTC
TRBV12-3/TRBV12-4	TRBJ2-6	TRBD2	few	CASSFGAGGTPGANVLTF	TGTGCCAGCAGTTTCGGAGCGGGAGGGACACCTGGGGCCAACGTCCTGACTTTC
TRBV11-1	TRBJ2-1	NA	NA	CASSFPIGGLIDEQFF	TGTGCCAGCAGCTTCCCCATAGGGGGACTAATCGATGAGCAGTTCTTC
TRBV20-1	TRBJ1-5	NA	NA	CSARGGGSNQPQHF	TGCAGTGCTAGAGGAGGGGGTAGCAATCAGCCCCAGCATTTT
TRBV19	TRBJ2-1	NA	few	CASSQGTYGVNEQFF	TGTGCCAGTAGCCAAGGGACGTACGGCGTCAATGAGCAGTTCTTC
TRBV14	TRBJ2-2	TRBD2	NA	CASSQEGRFSGSGTGELFF	TGTGCCAGCAGCCAAGAAGGGAGGTTTAGCGGGAGCGGAACCGGGGAGCTGTTTTTT
TRBV18	TRBJ1-4	NA	NA	CASSPRQGNEKLFF	TGTGCCAGCTCACCGAGGCAGGGCAATGAAAAACTGTTTTTT
TRBV24-1	TRBJ2-2	NA	few	CATSRGREGNTGELFF	TGTGCCACCAGTCGAGGCAGGGAAGGTAACACCGGGGAGCTGTTTTTT
TRBV20-1	TRBJ2-5	TRBD1	few	CSAPDPDRAQETQYF	TGCAGTGCTCCAGACCCCGACAGGGCCCAAGAGACCCAGTACTTC
TRBV5-1	TRBJ2-2	NA	many	CASFYGLNTGELFF	TGCGCCAGCTTTTACGGGTTGAACACCGGGGAGCTGTTTTTT
TRBV4-1	TRBJ2-7	TRBD2	few	CASSQSGTRAYEQYF	TGCGCCAGCAGCCAGTCCGGGACTAGGGCCTACGAGCAGTACTTC
TRBV12-3/TRBV12-4	TRBJ1-1	NA	many	CASIPRGQPTLNTEAFF	TGTGCCAGCATCCCCCGCGGACAACCTACTTTGAACACTGAAGCTTTCTTT
TRBV7-6	TRBJ2-2	NA	many	CASSFGTDGELFF	TGTGCCAGCAGCTTCGGGACGGACGGGGAGCTGTTTTTT
TRBV5-1	TRBJ2-7	NA	many	CASSLNRNEQYF	TGCGCCAGCAGCTTGAATCGCAACGAGCAGTACTTC
TRBV2	TRBJ2-5	NA	many	CASRSLAGGQETQYF	TGTGCCAGCAGGTCTCTGGCGGGTGGCCAAGAGACCCAGTACTTC